Below, 16 T cell receptor beta chains from the same sample are listed, as sequenced in a study of OX40 agonist ivuxolimab in advanced cancers. Sequencing was performed with immunoSEQ multiplex PCR; in TCRdb, only in-frame clones are kept and a portion is missing. The sample records 80,000 or so clones, around 93% being singletons. This material consisted of CD4+ or CD8+ T cells sorted from blood, taken in a trial of the OX40 agonist ivuxolimab. Receptors were obtained from an adult with an advanced solid tumor such as melanoma, head and neck, liver or kidney cancer.

Only one count was recorded for this clone. V is TRBV5-6 and J is TRBJ1-1; tentative D call: TRBD1 (5 bases). The germline V and J ends were trimmed by 2 bases and 8 bases, with 16 bases remaining between them. This CDR3 has 14 amino acids. Germline-derived CDR1 and CDR2 are SGHDT and YYEEEE. The CDR3, as DNA: TGTGCCAGCAGCTTTGGGGGGGGAAACCCCGAAGCTTTCTTT. It translates to CASSFGGGNPEAFF.

This clone was picked up one time. V usage is TRBV6-1 and J usage is TRBJ1-1; a possible D gene is TRBD1 (6 bases). Germline CDR1 MNHNS, CDR2 SASEGT. The CDR3 extends over 14 amino acids. Trimming removed 4 bases from V and 8 bases from J, with 17 bases in between. This CDR3 reads CASSGLRPGDEAFF. CDR3 coding DNA: TGTGCCAGCAGTGGTCTCAGACCAGGGGACGAAGCTTTCTTT.

This chain uses TRBV27 with TRBJ2-7; D might be TRBD2 (5 bases). The germline V gene encodes CDR1 MNHEY and CDR2 SMNVEV (reference sequence). The V and J ends lost 2 bases and 7 bases respectively, with 18 bases between them. This CDR3 is 15 amino acids long. The CDR3 sequence: CASSLRSGRALEQYF. The CDR3 nucleotides read TGTGCCAGCAGTTTAAGGAGCGGACGGGCTTTGGAGCAGTACTTC.

The J gene is TRBJ1-1, the V gene TRBV15; 9 positions match TRBD1. Trimming removed 8 bases from V and 1 base from J; junction bases left unmatched: 8. In germline, CDR1 is LNHNV, CDR2 YYDKDF (reference sequence). The CDR3 extends over 15 amino acids. The CDR3 loop is CATLQRTGANTEAFF. The CDR3, as DNA: TGTGCCACCCTACAAAGGACAGGGGCGAACACTGAAGCTTTCTTT.

This chain links TRBV6-5 with TRBJ2-7, with 8 bases identical to TRBD1. V trimming: 2 bases; J trimming: 6 bases; junction bases outside the gene matches: 6. This CDR3 spans 14 amino acids. Germline CDR1 is MNHEY and CDR2 is SVGAGI. CDR3 DNA sequence: TGTGCCAGCAGTTACAGGACAGGGATTCGCGAGCAGTACTTC. This gives the protein CASSYRTGIREQYF.

The chain recombines TRBV9 with TRBJ2-3; no firm D call. The length of the CDR3 is 14 residues. Trimming stripped 6 bases from V and 4 bases from J, with 15 bases between. Germline CDR1 SGDLS, CDR2 YYNGEE. CDR3 protein: CASTSGAPPDTQYF. CDR3 DNA sequence: TGTGCCAGCACCTCCGGAGCCCCTCCAGATACGCAGTATTTT.

The chain is built from TRBV4-3 and TRBJ1-1; no reliable D call. Germline V lookup: CDR1 LGHNA, CDR2 YSLEER. The CDR3 is 15 residues long. V lost 0 bases to trimming and J lost 0 bases, with 8 bases between them. CDR3 coding DNA: TGCGCCAGCAGCCAAGATGTCGGCATGAACACTGAAGCTTTCTTT. It is translated as CASSQDVGMNTEAFF.

The J gene is TRBJ2-4, the V gene TRBV7-9; D is ambiguous. CDR3 length: 14 residues. V was pared by 6 bases and J by 4 bases, with 13 bases between. Germline-derived CDR1 and CDR2 are SEHNR and FQNEAQ (reference sequence). CDR3 protein: CASSRNMAKNIQYF. The CDR3 coding sequence is TGTGCCAGCAGTCGAAACATGGCAAAAAACATTCAGTACTTC.

V gene TRBV19 combines with J gene TRBJ1-4; D is unresolved. Germline assignment: CDR1 LNHDA and CDR2 SQIVND (reference sequence). V was shortened by 3 bases and J by 10 bases, with 6 bases between the two germline ends. The CDR3 contains 11 residues. In DNA form, the CDR3 reads TGTGCCAGTAGTATGGCGGGAAAACTGTTTTTT. As protein: CASSMAGKLFF.

The rearrangement uses TRBV4-1 and TRBJ1-1; 8 bases align to TRBD1. V lost 3 bases to trimming and J lost 4 bases; unmatched junction nucleotides: 13. The CDR3 is made up of 17 amino acids. Germline CDR1 MGHRA, CDR2 YSYEKL. The CDR3 is CASSHALWDRHGTEAFF. CDR3 DNA: TGCGCCAGCAGCCATGCACTATGGGACAGGCACGGCACTGAAGCTTTCTTT.

This clone was picked up one time. V and J are TRBV6-5 and TRBJ1-5; D ambiguous. Between the trimmed V and J ends, which lost 5 bases and 7 bases, there was a span of 9 bases. There are 12 residues in the CDR3. Looked up from germline, CDR1 is MNHEY and CDR2 is SVGAGI. CDR3: CASSNPGQPQHF. The CDR3 bases are TGTGCCAGCAGTAACCCGGGGCAGCCCCAGCATTTT.

The gene calls are TRBV4-1 and TRBJ1-2; the D is unclear. Trimming removed 0 bases at V and 2 bases at J, with 13 bases between. Germline assignment: CDR1 MGHRA and CDR2 YSYEKL. The CDR3 length is 16 residues. The CDR3 is CASSQDQSEANYGYTF. The CDR3 DNA sequence: TGCGCCAGCAGCCAAGATCAAAGCGAGGCAAACTATGGCTACACCTTC.

This clone has a single count. The genes are TRBV4-3 and TRBJ1-4; 8 positions agree with TRBD1. This CDR3 has 18 residues. Germline CDR1 is LGHNA and CDR2 is YSLEER. V lost 1 base to trimming and J lost 7 bases; unmatched junction nucleotides: 14. The DNA of the CDR3 is TGCGCCAGCAGCCAAGGGATAAGGACAGGGAACGAAGGTGAAAAACTGTTTTTT. It codes for CASSQGIRTGNEGEKLFF.

The chain is built from TRBV9 and TRBJ2-7; 9 bases match TRBD1. V lost 0 bases and J lost 4; bases outside the gene matches: 8. Germline CDR1 is SGDLS and CDR2 is YYNGEE. The CDR3 length is 16 residues. The CDR3 nucleotides are TGTGCCAGCAGCGTAGCCTGGGACAGGGCTGAGTACGAGCAGTACTTC. Translating gives CASSVAWDRAEYEQYF.

J is TRBJ2-7 and V is TRBV6-6, with D perhaps TRBD1 (5 bases). This CDR3 has 14 residues. The V end was cut by 5 bases, the J end by 0 bases, with 11 bases between. CDR1 is MNHNY and CDR2 is SVGAGI in the germline V gene (reference sequence). This chain's CDR3 is CASSVGHSSYEQYF. The CDR3 DNA is TGTGCCAGCAGTGTTGGACATAGCTCCTACGAGCAGTACTTC.

The V and J genes are TRBV20-1 and TRBJ2-2, with D unclear. CDR1 and CDR2 from the germline V gene are DFQATT and SNEGSKA (reference sequence). V gave up 0 bases and J gave up 6 bases, with 2 bases separating them. CDR3 size: 11 residues. CDR3 loop: CSAREAGELFF. The CDR3 DNA reads TGCAGTGCTAGAGAGGCCGGGGAGCTGTTTTTT.